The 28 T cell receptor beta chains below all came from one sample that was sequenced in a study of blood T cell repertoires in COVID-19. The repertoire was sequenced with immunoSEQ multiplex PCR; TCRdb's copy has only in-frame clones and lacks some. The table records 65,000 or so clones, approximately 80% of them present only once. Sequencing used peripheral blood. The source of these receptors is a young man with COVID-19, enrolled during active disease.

This CDR3 reads CASSPHQGGTEAFF. CDR3 DNA: TGTGCCAGCAGTCCCCATCAGGGAGGCACTGAAGCTTTCTTT. This chain connects TRBV28 to TRBJ1-1; possibly TRBD1 for D (5 bases). The germline V gene encodes CDR1 MDHEN and CDR2 SYDVKM. The CDR3 has 14 amino acids. The V end lost 5 bases, the J end lost 4 bases, and 14 bases lay between the germline ends.

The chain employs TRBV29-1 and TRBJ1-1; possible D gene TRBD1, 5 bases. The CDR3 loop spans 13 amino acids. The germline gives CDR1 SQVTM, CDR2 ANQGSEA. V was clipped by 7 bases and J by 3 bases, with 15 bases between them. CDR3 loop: CSAGRGWYTEAFF. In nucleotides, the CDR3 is TGCAGCGCGGGACGGGGGTGGTACACTGAAGCTTTCTTT.

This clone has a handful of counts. This CDR3 reads CASSATGAAYEQYF. CDR3 bases: TGTGCCAGTAGTGCGACAGGGGCAGCCTACGAGCAGTACTTC. V usage is TRBV19 and J usage is TRBJ2-7; TRBD1 matches 8 bases. V was clipped by 5 bases and J by 2 bases; unmatched bases: 5. The CDR3 has 14 amino acids. Germline CDR1 LNHDA, CDR2 SQIVND (reference sequence). Filled out from reference TRBV19 and TRBJ2-7, the complete variable domain reads DGGITQSPKYLFRKEGQNVTLSCEQNLNHDAMYWYRQDPGQGLRLIYYSQIVNDFQKGDIAEGYSVSREKKESFPLTVTSAQKNPTAFYLCASSATGAAYEQYFGPGTRLTVT.

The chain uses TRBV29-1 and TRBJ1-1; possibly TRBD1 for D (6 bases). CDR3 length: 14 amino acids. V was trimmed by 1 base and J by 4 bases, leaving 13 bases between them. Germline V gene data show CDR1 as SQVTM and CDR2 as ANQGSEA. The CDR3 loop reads CSVEGRRGVTEAFF. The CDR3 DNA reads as TGCAGCGTTGAAGGGCGCAGGGGCGTCACTGAAGCTTTCTTT. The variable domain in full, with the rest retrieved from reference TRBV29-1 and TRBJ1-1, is SAVISQKPSRDICQRGTSLTIQCQVDSQVTMMFWYRQQPGQSLTLIATANQGSEATYESGFVIDKFPISRPNLTFSTLTVSNMSPEDSSIYLCSVEGRRGVTEAFFGQGTRLTVV.

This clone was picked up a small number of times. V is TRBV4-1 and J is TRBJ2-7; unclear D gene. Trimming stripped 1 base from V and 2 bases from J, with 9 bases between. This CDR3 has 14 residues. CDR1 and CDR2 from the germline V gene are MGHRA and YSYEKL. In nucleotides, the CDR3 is TGCGCCAGCAGCCAAGTTACTTATGCCTACGAGCAGTACTTC. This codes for CASSQVTYAYEQYF.

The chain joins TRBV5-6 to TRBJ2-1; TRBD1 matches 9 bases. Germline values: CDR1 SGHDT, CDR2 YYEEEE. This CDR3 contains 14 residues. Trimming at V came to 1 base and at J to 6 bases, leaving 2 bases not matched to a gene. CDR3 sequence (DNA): TGTGCCAGCAGCTTGCTGACAGGGGGCAATGAGCAGTTCTTC. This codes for CASSLLTGGNEQFF.

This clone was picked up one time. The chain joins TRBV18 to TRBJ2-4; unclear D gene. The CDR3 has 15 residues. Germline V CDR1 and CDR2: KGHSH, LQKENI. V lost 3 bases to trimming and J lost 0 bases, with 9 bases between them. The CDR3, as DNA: TGTGCCAGCTCACCGGGCTTTCTAGCCAAAAACATTCAGTACTTC. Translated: CASSPGFLAKNIQYF.

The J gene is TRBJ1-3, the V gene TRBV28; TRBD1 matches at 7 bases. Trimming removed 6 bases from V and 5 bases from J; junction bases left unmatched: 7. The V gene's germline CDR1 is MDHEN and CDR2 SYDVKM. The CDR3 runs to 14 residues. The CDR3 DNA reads TGTGCCAGCAGCCTACAGGGGAATCGAAACACCATATATTTT. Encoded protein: CASSLQGNRNTIYF.

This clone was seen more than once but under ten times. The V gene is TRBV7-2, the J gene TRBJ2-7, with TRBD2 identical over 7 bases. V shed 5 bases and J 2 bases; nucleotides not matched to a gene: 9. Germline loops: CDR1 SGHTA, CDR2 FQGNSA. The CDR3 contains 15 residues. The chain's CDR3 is CASSTGGGGPYEQYF. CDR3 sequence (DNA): TGTGCCAGCAGCACGGGTGGGGGAGGGCCCTACGAGCAGTACTTC.

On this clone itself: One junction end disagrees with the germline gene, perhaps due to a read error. CDR3 bases: TGTGTCAGCAGTGAATATGAGACAGGGAACTCCAATGAGCAGTTCTTC. This gives the protein CVSSEYETGNSNEQFF. The chain combines TRBV6-1 with TRBJ2-1; 7 bases fit TRBD1. CDR1 and CDR2 (germline): MNHNS, SASEGT. The CDR3 runs to 16 residues.

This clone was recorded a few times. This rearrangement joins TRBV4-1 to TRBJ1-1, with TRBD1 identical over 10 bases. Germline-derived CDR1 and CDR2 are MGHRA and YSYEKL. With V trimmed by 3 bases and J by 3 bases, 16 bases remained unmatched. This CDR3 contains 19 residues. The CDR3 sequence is CASSHISRTGGSIDTEAFF. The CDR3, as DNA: TGCGCCAGCAGCCATATATCTAGGACAGGGGGATCTATTGACACTGAAGCTTTCTTT.

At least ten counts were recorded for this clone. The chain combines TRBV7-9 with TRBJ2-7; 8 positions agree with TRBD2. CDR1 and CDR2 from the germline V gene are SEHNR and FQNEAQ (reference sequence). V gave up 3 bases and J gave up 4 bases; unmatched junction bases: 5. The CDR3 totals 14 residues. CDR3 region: CASSFSGTQYEQYF. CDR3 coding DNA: TGTGCCAGCAGCTTTAGCGGGACCCAATACGAGCAGTACTTC.

DNA of the CDR3: TGTGCCAGCAGTTTCAGCGTCTCCTACAATGAGCAGTTCTTC. Amino acid sequence: CASSFSVSYNEQFF. V is TRBV6-6 and J is TRBJ2-1; D not certain. Germline loops: CDR1 MNHNY, CDR2 SVGAGI (reference sequence). The CDR3 sequence is 14 residues long. Trimming shortened V by 4 bases and J by 0 bases, and 7 bases separated the two germline ends.

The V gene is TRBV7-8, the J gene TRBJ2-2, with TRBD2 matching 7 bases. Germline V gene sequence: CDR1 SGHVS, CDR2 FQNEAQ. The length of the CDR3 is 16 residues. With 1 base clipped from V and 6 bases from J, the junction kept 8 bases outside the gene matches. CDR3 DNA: TGTGCCAGCAGCTTAGAAGGACTAGGTGTCTCCGGGGAGCTGTTTTTT. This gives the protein CASSLEGLGVSGELFF.

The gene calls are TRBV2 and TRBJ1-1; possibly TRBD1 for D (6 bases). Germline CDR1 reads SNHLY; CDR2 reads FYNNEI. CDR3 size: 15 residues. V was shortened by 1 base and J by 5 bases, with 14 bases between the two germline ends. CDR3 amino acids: CASSEVRGGRTEAFF. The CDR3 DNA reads TGTGCCAGCAGTGAAGTCAGGGGTGGTCGGACTGAAGCTTTCTTT. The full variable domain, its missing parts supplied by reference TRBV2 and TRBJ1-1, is EPEVTQTPSHQVTQMGQEVILRCVPISNHLYFYWYRQILGQKVEFLVSFYNNEISEKSEIFDDQFSVERPDGSNFTLKIRSTKLEDSAMYFCASSEVRGGRTEAFFGQGTRLTVV.

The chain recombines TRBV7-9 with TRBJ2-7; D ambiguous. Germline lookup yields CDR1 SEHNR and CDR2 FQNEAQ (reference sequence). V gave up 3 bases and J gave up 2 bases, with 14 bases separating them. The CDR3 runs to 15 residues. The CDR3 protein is CASSFQSGATYEQYF. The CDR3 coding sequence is TGTGCCAGCAGCTTCCAATCCGGTGCCACCTACGAGCAGTACTTC. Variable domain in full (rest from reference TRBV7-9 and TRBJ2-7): DTGVSQNPRHKITKRGQNVTFRCDPISEHNRLYWYRQTLGQGPEFLTYFQNEAQLEKSRLLSDRFSAERPKGSFSTLEIQRTEQGDSAMYLCASSFQSGATYEQYFGPGTRLTVT.

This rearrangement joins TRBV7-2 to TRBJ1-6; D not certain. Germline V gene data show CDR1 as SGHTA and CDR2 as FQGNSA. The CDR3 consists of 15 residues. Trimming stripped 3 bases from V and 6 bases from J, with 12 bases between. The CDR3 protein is CASSLAESGNSPLHF. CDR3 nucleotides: TGTGCCAGCAGCTTGGCGGAATCGGGTAATTCACCCCTCCACTTT.

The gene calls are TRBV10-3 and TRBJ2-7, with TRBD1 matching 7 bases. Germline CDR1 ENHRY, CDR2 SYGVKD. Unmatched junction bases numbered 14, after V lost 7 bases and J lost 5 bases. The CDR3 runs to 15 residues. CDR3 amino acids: CAINAGQDDLDEQYF. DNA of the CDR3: TGTGCCATCAATGCCGGACAGGACGATTTGGACGAGCAGTACTTC.

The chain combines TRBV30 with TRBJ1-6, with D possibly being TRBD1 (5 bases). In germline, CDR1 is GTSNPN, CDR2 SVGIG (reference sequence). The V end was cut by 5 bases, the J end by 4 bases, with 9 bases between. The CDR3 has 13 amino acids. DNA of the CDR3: TGTGCCTGGGGGGCAAAATATAATTCACCCCTCCACTTT. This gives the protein CAWGAKYNSPLHF.

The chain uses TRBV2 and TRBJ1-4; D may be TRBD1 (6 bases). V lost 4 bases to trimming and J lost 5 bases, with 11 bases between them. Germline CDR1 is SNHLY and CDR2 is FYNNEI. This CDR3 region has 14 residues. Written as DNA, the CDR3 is TGTGCCAGCAGTGTGGACAGACTAAATGAAAAACTGTTTTTT. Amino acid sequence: CASSVDRLNEKLFF.

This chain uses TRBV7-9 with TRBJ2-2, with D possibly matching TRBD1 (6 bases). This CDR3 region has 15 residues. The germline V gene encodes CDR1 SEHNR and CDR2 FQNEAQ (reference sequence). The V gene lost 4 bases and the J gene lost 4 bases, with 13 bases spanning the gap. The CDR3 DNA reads TGTGCCAGCAGCTCGTGGACAGCTGCCACCGGGGAGCTGTTTTTT. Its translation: CASSSWTAATGELFF.

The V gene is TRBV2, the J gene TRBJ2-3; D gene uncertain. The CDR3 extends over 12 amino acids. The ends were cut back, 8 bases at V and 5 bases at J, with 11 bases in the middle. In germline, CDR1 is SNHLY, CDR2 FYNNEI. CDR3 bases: TGTGCCAGCCTCAGGATCGGAGATACGCAGTATTTT. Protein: CASLRIGDTQYF.

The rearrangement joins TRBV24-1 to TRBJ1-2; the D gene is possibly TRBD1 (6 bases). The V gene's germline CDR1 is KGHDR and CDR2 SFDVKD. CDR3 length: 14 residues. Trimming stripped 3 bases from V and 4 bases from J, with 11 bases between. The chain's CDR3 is CATSDNGQIYGYTF. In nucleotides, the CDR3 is TGTGCCACCAGTGATAATGGACAGATCTATGGCTACACCTTC.

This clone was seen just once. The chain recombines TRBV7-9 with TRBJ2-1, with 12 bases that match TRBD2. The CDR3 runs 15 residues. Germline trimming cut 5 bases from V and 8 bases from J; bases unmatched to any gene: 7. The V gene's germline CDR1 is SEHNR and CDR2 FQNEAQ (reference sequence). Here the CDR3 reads CASSPRTSGIYEQFF. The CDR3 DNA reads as TGTGCCAGCAGCCCCCGGACTAGCGGGATCTATGAGCAGTTCTTC.

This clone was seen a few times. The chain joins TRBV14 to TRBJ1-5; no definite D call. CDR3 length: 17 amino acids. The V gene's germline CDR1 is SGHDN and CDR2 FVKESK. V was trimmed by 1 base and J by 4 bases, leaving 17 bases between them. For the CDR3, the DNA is TGTGCCAGCAGCCAAGCTCTTCCTCGTCTCCTTAATCAGCCCCAGCATTTT. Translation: CASSQALPRLLNQPQHF. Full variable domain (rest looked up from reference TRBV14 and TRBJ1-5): EAGVTQFPSHSVIEKGQTVTLRCDPISGHDNLYWYRRVMGKEIKFLLHFVKESKQDESGMPNNRFLAERTGGTYSTLKVQPAELEDSGVYFCASSQALPRLLNQPQHFGDGTRLSIL.

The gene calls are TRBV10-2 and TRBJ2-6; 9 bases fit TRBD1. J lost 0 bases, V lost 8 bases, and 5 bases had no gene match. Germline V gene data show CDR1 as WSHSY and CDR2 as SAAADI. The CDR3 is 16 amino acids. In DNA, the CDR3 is TGCGCCAGCGGGGACAGGGTTCTCTCTGGGGCCAACGTCCTGACTTTC. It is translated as CASGDRVLSGANVLTF.

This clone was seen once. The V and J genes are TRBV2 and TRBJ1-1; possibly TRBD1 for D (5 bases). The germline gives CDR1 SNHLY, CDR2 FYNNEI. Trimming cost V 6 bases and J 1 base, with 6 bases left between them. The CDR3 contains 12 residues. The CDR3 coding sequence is TGTGCCAGCAGAGGGGAGAACACTGAAGCTTTCTTT. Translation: CASRGENTEAFF. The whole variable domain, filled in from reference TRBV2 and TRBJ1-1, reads EPEVTQTPSHQVTQMGQEVILRCVPISNHLYFYWYRQILGQKVEFLVSFYNNEISEKSEIFDDQFSVERPDGSNFTLKIRSTKLEDSAMYFCASRGENTEAFFGQGTRLTVV.

CDR3 sequence reads: CASSSGTGRETQYF. CDR3 nucleotides: TGTGCCAGCAGCTCGGGGACAGGGAGAGAGACCCAGTACTTC. The chain is built from TRBV7-2 and TRBJ2-5; TRBD1 agrees at 9 bases. Looked up from germline, CDR1 is SGHTA and CDR2 is FQGNSA. This CDR3 comprises 14 residues. Trimming took 4 bases from V and 4 from J; bases not matched to a gene: 4.